The 4 T cell receptor beta chains presented below share a single source sample, sequenced in a study of OX40 agonist ivuxolimab in advanced cancers. Profiling relied on immunoSEQ multiplex PCR, and the TCRdb table lists in-frame clones only, not all of them. This table has roughly 90,000 clones, around nine tenths appearing once. The specimen was CD4+ or CD8+ T cells sorted from blood, collected in a trial of the OX40 agonist ivuxolimab. These receptors originate from an adult with an advanced solid tumor such as melanoma, head and neck, liver or kidney cancer.

The rearrangement uses TRBV5-4 and TRBJ2-1; 8 bases fit TRBD2. The CDR3 runs 16 residues. With V trimmed by 4 bases and J by 4 bases, 10 bases remained unmatched. Germline-derived CDR1 and CDR2 are SGHNT and YYREEE (reference sequence). The CDR3 nucleotides are TGTGCCAGCAGCCTCGGGGGGGGCAACAGGTACAATGAGCAGTTCTTC. Translated, it gives CASSLGGGNRYNEQFF.

The rearrangement links TRBV5-4 to TRBJ2-1, with TRBD2 matching 15 bases. J was trimmed by 10 bases and V by 1 base; bases with no gene match: 9. CDR3 length: 17 residues. CDR1 and CDR2 from the germline V gene are SGHNT and YYREEE (reference sequence). This CDR3 is CASSLPRGTSGGTEQFF. The CDR3 bases are TGTGCCAGCAGCTTGCCCCGCGGGACTAGCGGGGGGACCGAGCAGTTCTTC.

This chain joins TRBV5-4 and TRBJ1-1; D might be TRBD1 (5 bases). Between the trimmed V and J ends, which lost 5 bases and 3 bases, there was a span of 11 bases. Germline CDR1 SGHNT, CDR2 YYREEE (reference sequence). This CDR3 has 13 amino acids. The CDR3 bases are TGTGCCAGCAGGACAGTAGAAGACACTGAAGCTTTCTTT. Amino acids: CASRTVEDTEAFF.

This rearrangement joins TRBV27 to TRBJ2-1; D remains unclear. The CDR3 length is 15 residues. CDR1 is MNHEY and CDR2 is SMNVEV in the germline V gene (reference sequence). V shed 5 bases and J shed 0 bases, with 11 bases lying between them. CDR3 protein: CASSPRLASYNEQFF. The CDR3 coding sequence is TGTGCCAGCAGTCCCCGGTTAGCCTCCTACAATGAGCAGTTCTTC.